Listed below are T cell receptor beta chains from one sample, sequenced in a study of liver allograft versus peripheral blood T cells. MiXCR, run by TCRdb on the reads, gives a single entry per CDR3 protein. Among 5,000 to 6,500 distinct CDR3 sequences listed, 15% to 20% were seen once. These receptors were taken from a human patient who had a liver transplant. The graft donor may account for some of the T cells. Each CDR3 is given with its conserved first and last residue. D genes are given only for firm matches. Size is stated for part of the rows, as once, few or many counts, or as a class when the clone is expanded.

>medium-sized|NA|TRBJ1-6|TRBV27
CASSFGGNSPLHF
TGTGCCAGCAGTTTCGGGGGAAATTCACCCCTCCACTTT
>few|NA|TRBJ1-1|TRBV28
CASRAMEIDTEAFF
TGTGCCAGCAGAGCCATGGAGATAGACACTGAAGCTTTCTTT
>medium-sized|NA|TRBJ1-4|TRBV18
CASSPASHRVEWEKLFF
TGTGCCAGCTCACCCGCATCCCACAGGGTCGAGTGGGAAAAACTGTTTTTT
>few|TRBD1|TRBJ2-7|TRBV10-3
CAISDRDGTGRPYEQYF
TGTGCCATCAGTGACCGGGACGGGACAGGGCGACCCTACGAGCAGTACTTC
>many|NA|TRBJ1-2|TRBV27
CATRPRTSAYGYTF
TGTGCCACCCGCCCCCGCACGTCGGCCTATGGCTACACCTTC
>NA|NA|TRBJ1-2|TRBV27
CASSFSKAPNYGYTF
TGTGCCAGCAGTTTTTCGAAGGCACCCAACTATGGCTACACCTTC
>medium-sized|TRBD1|TRBJ2-7|TRBV13
CASSSDRNSYEQYF
TGTGCCAGCAGCTCGGACAGGAATTCCTACGAGCAGTACTTC
>many|NA|TRBJ1-5|TRBV19
CASSIRAGERYQPQHF
TGTGCCAGTAGTATTCGGGCAGGGGAGAGATATCAGCCCCAGCATTTT
>NA|NA|TRBJ2-5|TRBV20-1
CSARDKGSQETQYF
TGCAGTGCTAGAGATAAGGGTTCTCAAGAGACCCAGTACTTC
>NA|TRBD1|TRBJ2-7|TRBV10-3
CAIRTGTGRDEQYF
TGTGCCATCAGAACCGGGACAGGAAGGGACGAGCAGTACTTC
>many|TRBD2|TRBJ2-4|TRBV10-3
CAISESGGGLSDIQYF
TGTGCCATCAGTGAGTCGGGCGGGGGACTCTCCGACATTCAGTACTTC
>NA|NA|TRBJ1-5|TRBV12-3/TRBV12-4
CASSLGWGQPQHF
TGTGCCAGCAGTTTGGGTTGGGGTCAGCCCCAGCATTTT
>once|NA|TRBJ1-1|TRBV2
CASSVGYWNTEAFF
TGTGCCAGCAGTGTTGGGTACTGGAACACTGAAGCTTTCTTT
>many|NA|TRBJ1-5|TRBV6-5
CASATGAYQPQHF
TGTGCCAGCGCAACCGGGGCTTATCAGCCCCAGCATTTT
>NA|NA|TRBJ2-5|TRBV27
CAAAPSAYQETQYF
TGTGCCGCTGCCCCCTCGGCGTACCAAGAGACCCAGTACTTC
>many|TRBD1|TRBJ1-6|TRBV6-5
CASSVAGGVSPLHF
TGTGCCAGCAGTGTCGCAGGGGGAGTTTCACCCCTCCACTTT
>NA|TRBD2|TRBJ2-7|TRBV29-1
CSVGTSGTSSYEQYF
TGCAGCGTTGGGACTAGCGGAACTTCCTCCTACGAGCAGTACTTC
>NA|NA|TRBJ1-1|TRBV28
CASSLSRQGSTEAFF
TGTGCCAGCAGTTTATCTCGCCAGGGTAGCACTGAAGCTTTCTTT
>many|NA|TRBJ2-3|TRBV7-2
CASRRQYSTDTQYF
TGTGCCAGCAGAAGACAGTATAGCACAGATACGCAGTATTTT
>many|NA|TRBJ1-1|TRBV13
CASGSQGGMNTEAFF
TGTGCCAGTGGGTCGCAGGGAGGGATGAACACTGAAGCTTTCTTT
>many|TRBD2|TRBJ2-2|TRBV7-9
CASSPQTSGRPTPGELFF
TGTGCCAGCAGCCCTCAGACTAGCGGGAGGCCTACGCCCGGGGAGCTGTTTTTT
>NA|NA|TRBJ1-2|TRBV5-6
CASSRTPDSAFGYTF
TGTGCCAGCAGCAGGACACCCGACAGCGCTTTTGGCTACACCTTC
>NA|TRBD1|TRBJ2-1|TRBV11-2
CASSSGGISYNEQFF
TGTGCCAGCAGCTCAGGGGGCATCTCCTACAATGAGCAGTTCTTC
>NA|NA|TRBJ2-7|TRBV6-5
CASSYGINYEQYF
TGTGCCAGCAGTTACGGTATAAACTACGAGCAGTACTTC
>medium-sized|NA|TRBJ2-1|TRBV5-4
CASSLRTNNEQFF
TGTGCCAGCAGCCTCCGGACGAACAATGAGCAGTTCTTC
>medium-sized|TRBD1|TRBJ1-3|TRBV29-1
CSAAGGDSGNTIYF
TGCAGCGCCGCAGGGGGCGACTCTGGAAACACCATATATTTT
>many|NA|TRBJ2-1|TRBV15
CATSRDWGPLGSSYNEQFF
TGTGCCACCAGCAGAGATTGGGGACCCCTGGGCAGCTCCTACAATGAGCAGTTCTTC
>medium-sized|NA|TRBJ2-5|TRBV19
CASSNIREFAETQYF
TGTGCCAGTAGTAACATTCGGGAATTTGCAGAGACCCAGTACTTC
>many|NA|TRBJ2-3|TRBV6-1
CASSDGVGVTDTQYF
TGTGCCAGCAGTGATGGGGTAGGGGTCACAGATACGCAGTATTTT
>many|TRBD2|TRBJ2-3|TRBV7-2
CASSLVASGGFNTQYF
TGTGCCAGCAGCTTAGTGGCTAGCGGGGGGTTCAATACGCAGTATTTT
>many|NA|TRBJ1-3|TRBV6-5
CASSDTWGVRSGNTIYF
TGTGCCAGCAGTGATACTTGGGGGGTGCGCTCTGGAAACACCATATATTTT
>few|TRBD2|TRBJ2-3|TRBV24-1
CATSDGTSGDTQYF
TGTGCCACCAGTGATGGGACTAGCGGTGATACGCAGTATTTT
>few|TRBD1|TRBJ1-5|TRBV28
CASSLTGFGLEPQHF
TGTGCCAGCAGTCTGACAGGGTTCGGACTGGAGCCCCAGCATTTT
>many|TRBD1|TRBJ1-5|TRBV30
CAWSVTGNQPQHF
TGTGCCTGGAGTGTGACAGGGAATCAGCCCCAGCATTTT
>few|NA|TRBJ1-1|TRBV6-5
CASSYAGVNTEAFF
TGTGCCAGCAGTTACGCAGGGGTGAACACTGAAGCTTTCTTT
>many|TRBD1|TRBJ1-1|TRBV13
CASSNRDSNTEAFF
TGTGCCAGCAGCAATAGGGACAGCAACACTGAAGCTTTCTTT
>few|NA|TRBJ2-1|TRBV20-1
CSAAWDMGYNEQFF
TGCAGTGCTGCCTGGGACATGGGCTACAATGAGCAGTTCTTC
>medium-sized|NA|TRBJ2-7|TRBV7-9
CASSLSSYEQYF
TGTGCCAGCAGCTTATCTTCATACGAGCAGTACTTC
>NA|NA|TRBJ1-1|TRBV7-9
CASSHGGEAFF
TGTGCCAGCAGTCACGGTGGGGAAGCTTTCTTT
>few|TRBD1|TRBJ1-5|TRBV18
CASSTTGAGQPQHF
TGTGCCAGCTCGACAACAGGGGCGGGACAGCCCCAGCATTTT
>medium-sized|TRBD1|TRBJ2-1|TRBV28
CASSSGQGAAYNEQFF
TGTGCCAGCAGTTCCGGACAGGGAGCGGCCTACAATGAGCAGTTCTTC
>many|TRBD2|TRBJ2-1|TRBV24-1
CATSAHSGGAYNEQFF
TGTGCCACCAGTGCTCATAGCGGGGGGGCCTACAATGAGCAGTTCTTC
>many|NA|TRBJ2-3|TRBV9
CASSVGLLTSTDTQYF
TGTGCCAGCAGCGTAGGTCTACTTACTAGCACAGATACGCAGTATTTT
>many|NA|TRBJ1-1|TRBV6-5
CASSPRGQGRGTEAFF
TGTGCCAGCAGCCCTCGCGGCCAGGGACGGGGCACTGAAGCTTTCTTT
>many|TRBD1|TRBJ2-3|TRBV19
CASKPDRGDTDTQYF
TGTGCCAGTAAACCGGACAGGGGCGATACAGATACGCAGTATTTT
>few|NA|TRBJ1-1|TRBV5-6
CASSLVRDGTEAFF
TGTGCCAGCAGCTTGGTCAGGGATGGCACTGAAGCTTTCTTT